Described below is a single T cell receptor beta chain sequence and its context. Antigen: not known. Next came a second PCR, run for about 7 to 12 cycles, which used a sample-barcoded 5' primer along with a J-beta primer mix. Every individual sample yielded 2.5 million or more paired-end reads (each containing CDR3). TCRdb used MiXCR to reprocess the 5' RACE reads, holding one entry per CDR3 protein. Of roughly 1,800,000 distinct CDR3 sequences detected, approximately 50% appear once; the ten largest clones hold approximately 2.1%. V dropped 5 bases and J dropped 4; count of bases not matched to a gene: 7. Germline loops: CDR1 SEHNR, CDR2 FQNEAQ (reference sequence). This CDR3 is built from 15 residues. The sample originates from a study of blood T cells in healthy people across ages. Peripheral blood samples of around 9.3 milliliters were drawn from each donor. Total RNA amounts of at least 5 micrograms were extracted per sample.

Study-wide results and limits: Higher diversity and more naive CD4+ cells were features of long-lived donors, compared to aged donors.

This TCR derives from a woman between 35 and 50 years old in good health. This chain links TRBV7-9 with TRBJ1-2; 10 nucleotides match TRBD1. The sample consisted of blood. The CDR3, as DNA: TGTGCCAGCAGCAGAGGGACAGGGGTCGTCTATGGCTACACCTTC. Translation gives CASSRGTGVVYGYTF.